This T cell receptor (beta chain) stems from a study of shared clonotypes between healthy human individuals. Clones were sequenced by immunoSEQ multiplex PCR, and TCRdb holds only the in-frame ones, with some missing. The sample has about 1.5 million clones; under 99% are singletons. Germline V gene sequence: CDR1 SGHNT, CDR2 YENEEA. Trimming stripped 3 bases from V and 3 bases from J, with 9 bases between. This CDR3 comprises 13 residues. Sequencing was done on a sample of naive CD4+ T cells sorted from blood. Subset noted: CD45RA+ positively selected. The source is a young man in good health. The chain is built from TRBV11-3 and TRBJ2-7, with D unclear. CDR3 DNA: TGTGCCAGCAGCTTCGGTCCGCTCTACGAGCAGTACTTC. Amino acids: CASSFGPLYEQYF.